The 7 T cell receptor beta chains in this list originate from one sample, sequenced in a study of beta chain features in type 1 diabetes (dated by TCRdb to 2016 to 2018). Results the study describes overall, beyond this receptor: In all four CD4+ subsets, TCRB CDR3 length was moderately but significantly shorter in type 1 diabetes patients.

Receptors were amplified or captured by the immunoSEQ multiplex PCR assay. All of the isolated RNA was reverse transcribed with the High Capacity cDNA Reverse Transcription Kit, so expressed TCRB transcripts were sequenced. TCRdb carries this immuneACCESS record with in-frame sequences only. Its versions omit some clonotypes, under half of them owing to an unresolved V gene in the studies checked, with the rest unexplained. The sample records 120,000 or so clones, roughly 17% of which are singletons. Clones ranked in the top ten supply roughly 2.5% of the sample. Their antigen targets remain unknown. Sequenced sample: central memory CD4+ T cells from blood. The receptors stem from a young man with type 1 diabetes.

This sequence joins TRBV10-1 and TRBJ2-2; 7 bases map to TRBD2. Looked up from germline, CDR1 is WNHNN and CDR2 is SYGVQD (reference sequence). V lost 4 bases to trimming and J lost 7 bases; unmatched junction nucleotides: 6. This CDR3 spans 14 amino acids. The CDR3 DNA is TGCGCCAGCAGTGGCGGGAGCTTAAACGGGGAGCTGTTTTTT. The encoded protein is CASSGGSLNGELFF.

CDR3 DNA: TGTGCCAGCAGTGAAAGAAGACAGGGCAATTCACCCCTCCACTTT. Translating gives CASSERRQGNSPLHF. The V and J genes are TRBV2 and TRBJ1-6; 7 positions agree with TRBD1. This CDR3 comprises 15 residues. Germline values: CDR1 SNHLY, CDR2 FYNNEI. V lost 2 bases to trimming and J lost 7 bases; unmatched junction nucleotides: 5.

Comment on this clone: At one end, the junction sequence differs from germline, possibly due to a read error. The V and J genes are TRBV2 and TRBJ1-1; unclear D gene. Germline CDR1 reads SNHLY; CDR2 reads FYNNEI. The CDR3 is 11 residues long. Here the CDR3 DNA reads TGTGCCAGCCGTGAGAACACTGAAGCTTTCTTT. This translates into CASRENTEAFF.

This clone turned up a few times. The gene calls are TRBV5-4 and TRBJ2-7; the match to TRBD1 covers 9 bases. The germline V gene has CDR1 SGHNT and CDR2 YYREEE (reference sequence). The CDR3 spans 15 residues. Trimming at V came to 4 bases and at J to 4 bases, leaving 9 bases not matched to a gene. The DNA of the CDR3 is TGTGCCAGCAGCAACCCGCCGGGACAGGGATACGAGCAGTACTTC. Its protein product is CASSNPPGQGYEQYF.

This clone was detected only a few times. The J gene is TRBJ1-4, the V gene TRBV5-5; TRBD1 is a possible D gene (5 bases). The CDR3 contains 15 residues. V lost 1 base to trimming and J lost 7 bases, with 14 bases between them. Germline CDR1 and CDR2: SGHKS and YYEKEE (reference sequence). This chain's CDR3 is CASSLIGARGEKLFF. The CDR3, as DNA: TGTGCCAGCAGCTTGATTGGGGCGCGGGGTGAAAAACTGTTTTTT.

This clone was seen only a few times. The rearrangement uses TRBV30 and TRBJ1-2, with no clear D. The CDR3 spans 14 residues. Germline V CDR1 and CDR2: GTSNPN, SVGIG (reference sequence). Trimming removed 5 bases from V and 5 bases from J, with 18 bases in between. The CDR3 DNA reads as TGTGCCTGGGACCCGTGGACTCATAATTATGGCTACACCTTC. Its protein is CAWDPWTHNYGYTF. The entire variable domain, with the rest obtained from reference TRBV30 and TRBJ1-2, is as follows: SQTIHQWPATLVQPVGSPLSLECTVEGTSNPNLYWYRQAAGRGLQLLFYSVGIGQISSEVPQNLSASRPQDRQFILSSKKLLLSDSGFYLCAWDPWTHNYGYTFGSGTRLTVV.

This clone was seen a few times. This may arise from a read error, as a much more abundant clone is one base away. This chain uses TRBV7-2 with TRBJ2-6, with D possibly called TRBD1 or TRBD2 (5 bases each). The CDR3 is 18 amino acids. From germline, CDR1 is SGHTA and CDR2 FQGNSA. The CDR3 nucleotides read TGTGCCAGCTGCTTAGAGTGGGATGTGAGGGGTCGGGCCAACGTCCTGACTTTC. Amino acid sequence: CASCLEWDVRGRANVLTF.